The 16 T cell receptor beta chains listed next were all sequenced from one sample in a study of T cells in Graves' hyperthyroidism and ophthalmopathy. Regions amplified from RNA transcripts were the TCR beta CDR3 regions. The HTBI primer set was used in a first-round RT-PCR of the TCR CDR3. TCRdb re-called the multiplex PCR reads through MiXCR, storing one row per CDR3 protein. In the table there are under 450,000 distinct CDR3 sequences, roughly 13% of which are singletons. Sequencing was carried out using blood. These receptors were taken from a man younger than 40 with Graves' hyperthyroidism that later progressed to Graves' ophthalmopathy.

This clonotype has a handful of counts. The chain is built from TRBV7-3 and TRBJ2-2; 9 bases line up with TRBD1. The CDR3 is made up of 16 amino acids. Looked up from germline, CDR1 is SGHTA and CDR2 is FQGTGA. Germline trimming cut 8 bases from V and 5 bases from J; bases unmatched to any gene: 12. The chain's CDR3 is CASSTGTGMGTGELFF. As DNA, the CDR3 is TGTGCCAGCTCTACCGGGACAGGGATGGGGACCGGGGAGCTGTTTTTT.

This clonotype has a handful of counts. The genes are TRBV27 and TRBJ2-2; no firm D call. The CDR3 consists of 16 residues. The germline V gene has CDR1 MNHEY and CDR2 SMNVEV (reference sequence). Trimming cost V 5 bases and J 0 bases, with 13 bases left between them. CDR3 sequence: CASSQHSAANTGELFF. The CDR3 nucleotides are TGTGCCAGCAGTCAACACAGCGCCGCGAACACCGGGGAGCTGTTTTTT.

This clonotype was detected many times. This chain uses TRBV11-2 with TRBJ2-4; 8 positions agree with TRBD1. After removal of 4 bases from V and 7 bases from J, the junction contained 6 bases not matched to a gene. The CDR3 length is 14 residues. Germline CDR1 reads SGHAT; CDR2 reads FQNNGV. The chain's CDR3 is CASSSTGGYNIQYF. The CDR3 bases are TGTGCCAGCAGCTCTACAGGGGGATACAACATTCAGTACTTC.

The chain links TRBV20-1 to TRBJ2-1; D remains unclear. The germline CDR1 and CDR2 sequences are DFQATT and SNEGSKA (reference sequence). Trimming removed 6 bases at V and 3 bases at J, with 12 bases between. The CDR3 totals 13 residues. This CDR3 is CSAPSRYYNEQFF. DNA of the CDR3: TGCAGTGCCCCCTCCCGTTACTACAATGAGCAGTTCTTC.

This clonotype was detected a few times. The chain uses TRBV6-1 and TRBJ1-4, with 8 bases that match TRBD1. The J segment lost 5 bases and the V segment lost 6 bases, leaving 5 bases of the junction unmatched. The V gene's germline CDR1 is MNHNS and CDR2 SASEGT. The CDR3 length is 14 residues. In nucleotides, the CDR3 is TGTGCCAGCAGGCCGGGACAGGAGAATGAAAAACTGTTTTTT. It yields the protein CASRPGQENEKLFF.

The chain links TRBV28 to TRBJ2-7; 9 bases map to TRBD1. The CDR3 extends over 14 amino acids. Germline V gene data show CDR1 as MDHEN and CDR2 as SYDVKM. With V trimmed by 0 bases and J by 6 bases, 3 bases remained unmatched. The CDR3 DNA reads TGTGCCAGCAGTTTATGGGGGACAGGGTCCGAGCAGTACTTC. Its protein is CASSLWGTGSEQYF.

The rearrangement uses TRBV18 and TRBJ2-3; 9 positions agree with TRBD1. This CDR3 region has 15 residues. J was trimmed by 5 bases and V by 5 bases; bases with no gene match: 8. Germline V gene lookup returns CDR1 KGHSH and CDR2 LQKENI. The DNA for the CDR3 is TGTGCCAGCTCAGCCGGGACAGGGTCGGGAGATACGCAGTATTTT. This translates into CASSAGTGSGDTQYF.

This clonotype was recorded a few times. This chain connects TRBV5-1 to TRBJ1-1; D not resolved. Germline CDR1 is SGHRS and CDR2 is YFSETQ. CDR3 length equals 16 residues. V dropped 3 bases and J dropped 3 bases, with 18 bases sitting between them. In DNA, the CDR3 is TGCGCCAGCAGCTCTCCCCGGGGAATGATTCACACTGAAGCTTTCTTT. Translation gives CASSSPRGMIHTEAFF.

This clonotype was observed many times. V is TRBV18 and J is TRBJ2-3; D is undetermined. Germline V gene lookup returns CDR1 KGHSH and CDR2 LQKENI. This CDR3 has 13 amino acids. Trimming removed 0 bases from V and 1 base from J, with 2 bases in between. Here the CDR3 reads CASSPPRTDTQYF. The CDR3 DNA sequence: TGTGCCAGCTCACCACCGCGCACAGATACGCAGTATTTT.

The sample holds many counts of this clonotype. The V gene is TRBV11-3, the J gene TRBJ1-1; D ambiguous. The CDR3 spans 14 residues. Looked up from germline, CDR1 is SGHNT and CDR2 is YENEEA. Trimming removed 5 bases from V and 0 bases from J, with 10 bases in between. CDR3 sequence (DNA): TGTGCCAGCAGCCGCCAAAACATGAACACTGAAGCTTTCTTT. Translating it yields CASSRQNMNTEAFF. Full variable domain (outside the CDR3, taken from reference TRBV11-3 and TRBJ1-1): EAGVVQSPRYKIIEKKQPVAFWCNPISGHNTLYWYLQNLGQGPELLIRYENEEAVDDSQLPKDRFSAERLKGVDSTLKIQPAELGDSAVYLCASSRQNMNTEAFFGQGTRLTVV.

This clonotype has a single count. A much larger clonotype is one base distant, so this may be a read error. This rearrangement joins TRBV6-1 to TRBJ2-3, with D maybe TRBD2 (6 bases). The CDR3 runs to 15 residues. Germline CDR1 MNHNS, CDR2 SASEGT. Trimming left V 9 bases short and J 2 bases short, with 18 bases between. The CDR3 sequence is CARSPPRGNTDTQYF. CDR3 coding DNA: TGTGCCAGGAGCCCTCCGCGGGGTAACACAGATACGCAGTATTTT.

Many counts were recorded for this clonotype. V gene TRBV18 combines with J gene TRBJ1-5; weak D call: TRBD1 (6 bases). Germline CDR1 reads KGHSH; CDR2 reads LQKENI. The CDR3 covers 14 residues. With 5 bases removed from V and 4 bases from J, the gap between germline ends came to 12 bases. The CDR3 region is CASSTGQPNQPQHF. The CDR3, as DNA: TGTGCCAGCTCAACGGGACAACCGAATCAGCCCCAGCATTTT.

This clonotype was found many times. This sequence joins TRBV28 and TRBJ2-1; tentative D call: TRBD2 (5 bases). The CDR3 has 17 residues. CDR1 MDHEN and CDR2 SYDVKM come from the germline V gene. V lost 5 bases and J 3 bases, leaving 20 bases between the germline ends. In nucleotides, the CDR3 is TGTGCCAGCAGTCTCCCCCCCTGGCGGGTAGGCTACAATGAGCAGTTCTTC. It encodes CASSLPPWRVGYNEQFF. The whole variable domain, remainder taken from reference TRBV28 and TRBJ2-1, is DVKVTQSSRYLVKRTGEKVFLECVQDMDHENMFWYRQDPGLGLRLIYFSYDVKMKEKGDIPEGYSVSREKKERFSLILESASTNQTSMYLCASSLPPWRVGYNEQFFGPGTRLTVL.

This clonotype was seen repeatedly, ten times or more. The chain links TRBV28 to TRBJ2-5, with D tentatively TRBD1 (6 bases). V lost 4 bases, J lost 5 bases, and 17 bases lay in between. The CDR3 runs 15 residues. Germline assignment: CDR1 MDHEN and CDR2 SYDVKM. The CDR3: CASSSARGSRETQYF. CDR3 DNA sequence: TGTGCCAGCAGTTCCGCCAGGGGTTCGCGTGAGACCCAGTACTTC.

This clonotype came up many times. The CDR3: CASSRERTLGEKLFF. CDR3 nucleotides: TGTGCCAGCAGCCGAGAGCGAACACTAGGTGAAAAACTGTTTTTT. The chain has TRBV3-1 and TRBJ1-4; D gene ambiguous. CDR1 is LGHDT, CDR2 YNNKEL, per germline (reference sequence). The CDR3 is 15 amino acids. V was shortened by 4 bases and J by 7 bases, with 16 bases between the two germline ends.

This clonotype was seen at least ten times. This chain connects TRBV27 to TRBJ1-1, with no clear D. The CDR3 is 12 residues long. Germline CDR1 is MNHEY and CDR2 is SMNVEV (reference sequence). Between the trimmed V and J ends, which lost 8 bases and 3 bases, there was a span of 10 bases. The CDR3 sequence: CASQDRYTEAFF. CDR3 nucleotide sequence: TGTGCCAGCCAGGATCGGTACACTGAAGCTTTCTTT.